These 8 T cell receptor beta chains originate from one sample sequenced in a study of response to subunit inactivated influenza vaccine (dated by TCRdb to the late 2010s). The library was made by RT-PCR. TCRdb lists the instrument as Illumina HiSeq 2500. TCRdb's own reprocessing of the public reads used fastp at Q25 and MiXCR and kept productive beta chains. For every CDR3 protein sequence, its rows merge into one entry that carries the most common genes and DNA. The sample table records some 600,000 distinct CDR3 sequences; roughly 15% of these occur just once. 7.5% to 9% of the sample is in the top ten clones. The specimen comprised PBMCs from blood, sampled 14 to 15 days before vaccination. The receptors originated from a man over 45 who received an inactivated influenza vaccine. Donor details come from another sample of the same person, matched by shared clones.

This chain links TRBV7-9 with TRBJ2-1; 8 bases are shared with TRBD1. This CDR3 is 17 amino acids long. Per germline, CDR1 SEHNR and CDR2 FQNEAQ (reference sequence). V dropped 5 bases and J dropped 0; count of bases not matched to a gene: 9. The CDR3 here is CASSPDRVMSSYNEQFF. The CDR3 nucleotides read TGTGCCAGCAGCCCGGACAGGGTGATGAGCTCCTACAATGAGCAGTTCTTC.

This clonotype was seen at least ten times. The chain is built from TRBV9 and TRBJ1-1, with 9 bases identical to TRBD1. J gave up 4 bases and V 1 base, and 5 bases lay outside the gene matches. CDR3 length: 15 residues. CDR1 and CDR2 from the germline V gene are SGDLS and YYNGEE. The CDR3 reads CASSVLQGAGTEAFF. The CDR3 bases are TGTGCCAGCAGCGTATTACAGGGGGCGGGCACTGAAGCTTTCTTT.

This clonotype occurred many times. J is TRBJ2-3 and V is TRBV7-8, with 11 positions matching TRBD2. J gave up 10 bases and V 4 bases, and 7 bases lay outside the gene matches. In germline, CDR1 is SGHVS, CDR2 FQNEAQ. This CDR3 region has 14 residues. The CDR3 DNA reads as TGTGCCAGCAGCTCCAGTCCGGGACTAGCGGCGCAGTATTTT. Translated: CASSSSPGLAAQYF.

This clonotype was seen only a few times. V and J are TRBV2 and TRBJ2-7, with D maybe TRBD1 (5 bases). The CDR3 runs 13 residues. Trimming pared 4 bases from V and 4 bases from J, leaving 11 bases between. Germline V gene sequence: CDR1 SNHLY, CDR2 FYNNEI. The CDR3 DNA sequence: TGTGCCAGCAGTGTGCGCAGGGTATACGAGCAGTACTTC. This encodes CASSVRRVYEQYF.

This clonotype has just a few counts. This chain uses TRBV11-2 with TRBJ1-1; D remains ambiguous. Per germline, CDR1 SGHAT and CDR2 FQNNGV. The CDR3 has 11 residues. V gave up 8 bases and J gave up 1 base, with 5 bases separating them. This CDR3 reads CASESNTEAFF. CDR3 DNA sequence: TGTGCCAGCGAATCGAACACTGAAGCTTTCTTT.

The chain employs TRBV14 and TRBJ1-6; a possible D gene is TRBD1 (6 bases). There are 15 residues in the CDR3. V shed 1 base and J shed 9 bases, with 13 bases lying between them. The germline V gene encodes CDR1 SGHDN and CDR2 FVKESK. The CDR3 DNA reads TGTGCCAGCAGCCAAGCGGACAGATATCGTTCACCCCTCCACTTT. It is translated as CASSQADRYRSPLHF. The full variable domain, rest sourced from reference TRBV14 and TRBJ1-6, is EAGVTQFPSHSVIEKGQTVTLRCDPISGHDNLYWYRRVMGKEIKFLLHFVKESKQDESGMPNNRFLAERTGGTYSTLKVQPAELEDSGVYFCASSQADRYRSPLHFGNGTRLTVT.

This clonotype has ten or more counts. The chain is built from TRBV5-1 and TRBJ1-2; D gene uncertain. From germline, CDR1 is SGHRS and CDR2 YFSETQ. Trimming took off 1 base at V and 4 bases at J, with 8 bases between the two ends. The CDR3 contains 13 residues. CDR3 sequence (DNA): TGCGCCAGCAGCTTGTCTGAATCCTATGGCTACACCTTC. This gives the protein CASSLSESYGYTF. The full variable domain, in which reference TRBV5-1 and TRBJ1-2 provide the parts outside the CDR3, is KAGVTQTPRYLIKTRGQQVTLSCSPISGHRSVSWYQQTPGQGLQFLFEYFSETQRNKGNFPGRFSGRQFSNSRSEMNVSTLELGDSALYLCASSLSESYGYTFGSGTRLTVV.

This clonotype came up a few times. This chain uses TRBV4-3 with TRBJ2-7; possibly TRBD2 for D (5 bases). From germline, CDR1 is LGHNA and CDR2 YSLEER. The CDR3 sequence is 14 residues long. V was clipped by 0 bases and J by 2 bases, with 8 bases between them. CDR3 region: CASSQDRRTYEQYF. CDR3 nucleotide sequence: TGCGCCAGCAGCCAAGATAGGAGGACCTACGAGCAGTACTTC.